Each of the 20 T cell receptor beta chains below was sequenced from the same sample in a study of OX40 agonist ivuxolimab in advanced cancers. Profiled with immunoSEQ multiplex PCR; TCRdb holds only in-frame clones, not every one. The table includes around 57,000 clones, approximately 82% detected once. The material sequenced was CD4+ or CD8+ T cells sorted from blood, taken in a trial of the OX40 agonist ivuxolimab. These receptors originate from an adult with an advanced solid tumor such as melanoma, head and neck, liver or kidney cancer.

V usage is TRBV2 and J usage is TRBJ1-2, with 8 bases lining up with TRBD1. The CDR3 sequence is 14 residues long. Germline V gives CDR1 SNHLY, CDR2 FYNNEI. The V segment lost 6 bases and the J segment 7 bases; nucleotides outside the gene matches: 10. This chain's CDR3 is CASSADRVSFGYTF. The CDR3 nucleotides are TGTGCCAGCAGCGCGGACAGGGTGTCCTTTGGCTACACCTTC.

This clone was seen a single time. This sequence joins TRBV6-5 and TRBJ2-4; D tentatively reads TRBD1 or TRBD2 (5 bases each). The CDR3 covers 13 residues. CDR1 is MNHEY, CDR2 SVGAGI, per germline. Trimming removed 8 bases at V and 2 bases at J, with 10 bases between. CDR3 sequence (DNA): TGTGCCAGCGGGGGACGGTCCAAAAACATTCAGTACTTC. Its protein is CASGGRSKNIQYF.

The chain uses TRBV4-1 and TRBJ2-1; 9 positions match TRBD2. V gave up 3 bases and J gave up 7 bases; unmatched junction bases: 10. CDR1 and CDR2 (germline): MGHRA, YSYEKL. This CDR3 comprises 16 residues. In DNA, the CDR3 is TGCGCCAGCAGCCAGGGGGTAGCGGGAGTAGGGAATGAGCAGTTCTTC. Amino acids: CASSQGVAGVGNEQFF.

The V and J genes are TRBV6-6 and TRBJ2-1, with D uncertain. V was clipped by 6 bases and J by 7 bases, with 13 bases between them. CDR3 size: 13 residues. Germline lookup yields CDR1 MNHNY and CDR2 SVGAGI (reference sequence). The CDR3 DNA is TGTGCCAGCAGGAACAGACAAAGAAATGAGCAGTTCTTC. This translates into CASRNRQRNEQFF.

The V gene is TRBV5-6, the J gene TRBJ2-3, with 7 nucleotides matching TRBD1. Looked up from germline, CDR1 is SGHDT and CDR2 is YYEEEE. The V and J ends lost 6 bases and 1 base, in that order; junction bases with no gene match: 8. The CDR3 spans 15 residues. CDR3 sequence reads: CASTLDRTGTDTQYF. Here the CDR3 DNA reads TGTGCCAGCACCCTGGACAGGACAGGCACAGATACGCAGTATTTT.

The chain links TRBV20-1 to TRBJ2-1; D is unclear. The germline gives CDR1 DFQATT, CDR2 SNEGSKA (reference sequence). This CDR3 region has 11 residues. The CDR3 protein is CSSPAYNEQFF. The CDR3 coding sequence is TGCAGCTCTCCAGCTTACAATGAGCAGTTCTTC.

The gene calls are TRBV9 and TRBJ2-3, with 9 bases fitting TRBD1. CDR3 length: 16 amino acids. V shed 4 bases and J 3 bases; nucleotides not matched to a gene: 9. Germline-derived CDR1 and CDR2 are SGDLS and YYNGEE. CDR3 residues: CASSPQGQGSTDTQYF. The CDR3 DNA is TGTGCCAGCAGCCCACAGGGACAGGGCTCGACAGATACGCAGTATTTT.

This sequence joins TRBV28 and TRBJ2-7; D possibly corresponds to TRBD1 (6 bases). Trimming removed 6 bases at V and 2 bases at J, with 17 bases between. The CDR3 is 15 amino acids. CDR1 is MDHEN and CDR2 is SYDVKM in the germline V gene. CDR3 nucleotide sequence: TGTGCCAGCAGCTCAACTACAGGGAACGCCTACGAGCAGTACTTC. As protein: CASSSTTGNAYEQYF.

The chain links TRBV19 to TRBJ2-2, with TRBD1 identical over 10 bases. CDR1 LNHDA and CDR2 SQIVND come from the germline V gene (reference sequence). This CDR3 comprises 16 residues. V dropped 6 bases and J dropped 2; count of bases not matched to a gene: 6. The CDR3 spells CASRRGTGANTGELFF. The CDR3 DNA reads as TGTGCCAGTAGAAGAGGGACAGGGGCCAACACCGGGGAGCTGTTTTTT.

V usage is TRBV10-3 and J usage is TRBJ2-1; 12 bases align to TRBD2. CDR3 length equals 17 residues. Germline V lookup: CDR1 ENHRY, CDR2 SYGVKD. After removal of 2 bases from V and 2 bases from J, the junction contained 4 bases not matched to a gene. In DNA, the CDR3 is TGTGCCATCAGTGAGGGCCGGACTAGCGGGACCTACAATGAGCAGTTCTTC. Protein product: CAISEGRTSGTYNEQFF.

The chain carries TRBV6-6 and TRBJ2-5; 8 bases fit TRBD1. CDR3 length: 15 residues. The germline V gene encodes CDR1 MNHNY and CDR2 SVGAGI (reference sequence). The ends lost 4 bases at V and 2 bases at J; junction bases unmatched: 6. The CDR3: CASSSHRTGQETQYF. CDR3 DNA: TGTGCCAGCAGTTCGCATAGGACAGGGCAAGAGACCCAGTACTTC.

The chain uses TRBV27 and TRBJ2-3; D may be TRBD2 (5 bases). The germline V gene encodes CDR1 MNHEY and CDR2 SMNVEV (reference sequence). CDR3 length: 15 amino acids. V lost 7 bases and J 0 bases, leaving 14 bases between the germline ends. The DNA of the CDR3 is TGTGCCAGCACTGCGTATCCGGGAAGCACAGATACGCAGTATTTT. Translation: CASTAYPGSTDTQYF.

This clone was counted once. For the CDR3, the DNA is TGCAGCGTTGAAGGGGTCAGGGCCTCGGGTGAGCAGTACTTC. Encoded protein: CSVEGVRASGEQYF. This chain joins TRBV29-1 and TRBJ2-7, with D maybe TRBD1 (5 bases). From germline, CDR1 is SQVTM and CDR2 ANQGSEA. The length of the CDR3 is 14 residues. The germline V and J ends were trimmed by 1 base and 7 bases, with 17 bases remaining between them.

The chain recombines TRBV7-9 with TRBJ2-7; weak D call: TRBD1 (6 bases). V was shortened by 5 bases and J by 3 bases, with 23 bases between the two germline ends. This CDR3 has 17 amino acids. Per germline, CDR1 SEHNR and CDR2 FQNEAQ (reference sequence). CDR3 DNA sequence: TGTGCCAGCAGCCCAGAGGCGACAGGCCCCCTACGCTACGAGCAGTACTTC. Amino acids: CASSPEATGPLRYEQYF.

The chain is built from TRBV11-2 and TRBJ2-7, with D perhaps matching TRBD1 or TRBD2 (6 bases each). The length of the CDR3 is 18 residues. The germline V and J ends were trimmed by 1 base and 3 bases, with 22 bases remaining between them. Germline V CDR1 and CDR2: SGHAT, FQNNGV. The CDR3 region has the DNA TGTGCCAGCAGCTTAGTAGGCGGCAGGGGCGGGAACTACTACGAGCAGTACTTC. Its protein product is CASSLVGGRGGNYYEQYF.

The chain employs TRBV30 and TRBJ2-7, with 9 bases fitting TRBD2. The CDR3 has 15 amino acids. V dropped 0 bases and J dropped 2; count of bases not matched to a gene: 5. Per the germline V gene, CDR1 is GTSNPN and CDR2 is SVGIG (reference sequence). This chain's CDR3 is CAWSVRAGGPYEQYF. DNA for the CDR3: TGTGCCTGGAGTGTACGAGCGGGAGGACCCTACGAGCAGTACTTC.

Comment on this clone: The identical CDR3 is also encoded by other nucleotide sequences in the sample. The rearrangement joins TRBV18 to TRBJ2-7, with a tentative D call TRBD2 (6 bases). The V gene's germline CDR1 is KGHSH and CDR2 LQKENI. V lost 1 base and J lost 0, with 7 bases in between. The CDR3 is 14 amino acids. The CDR3 DNA sequence: TGTGCCAGCTCACCACTAGCGGACTCCTACGAGCAGTACTTC. Translation gives CASSPLADSYEQYF.

The rearrangement uses TRBV2 and TRBJ2-3; 7 bases match TRBD1. In germline, CDR1 is SNHLY, CDR2 FYNNEI. This CDR3 comprises 15 residues. Trimming removed 6 bases from V and 1 base from J; junction bases left unmatched: 7. The CDR3 nucleotides read TGTGCCAGCAGATTAAACAGGGGAGGCACAGATACGCAGTATTTT. It specifies CASRLNRGGTDTQYF.

Only one count was recorded for this clone. This chain uses TRBV5-8 with TRBJ1-1; tentative D call: TRBD1 (5 bases). Germline V gene lookup returns CDR1 SGHTS and CDR2 YDEGEE. The CDR3 spans 15 residues. V was shortened by 5 bases and J by 0 bases, with 14 bases between the two germline ends. The CDR3 loop is CASSSGQNLNTEAFF. The CDR3 region has the DNA TGTGCCAGCAGTTCCGGACAAAACCTGAACACTGAAGCTTTCTTT.

This clone has a handful of counts. This sequence joins TRBV19 and TRBJ1-1; D is unresolved. This CDR3 region has 12 residues. Germline V gives CDR1 LNHDA, CDR2 SQIVND (reference sequence). The ends were cut back, 5 bases at V and 0 bases at J, with 4 bases in the middle. The CDR3 bases are TGTGCCAGTAGTGACTTGAACACTGAAGCTTTCTTT. It specifies CASSDLNTEAFF.